This passage covers 22 T cell receptor beta chains from one sample sequenced in a study of blood T cell repertoires in COVID-19. TCRdb keeps only in-frame clones here, not all; method: immunoSEQ multiplex PCR. Here the sample spans 400,000 to 500,000 clones, approximately 91% being singletons. The sample taken for sequencing was PBMCs or T cells enriched from blood (not recorded which). The receptors originated from a woman aged 18-35 years who had been exposed to COVID-19.

The chain combines TRBV12-3 or TRBV12-4 with TRBJ1-1, with D possibly being TRBD1 (5 bases). This CDR3 is built from 13 residues. The V gene lost 5 bases and the J gene lost 7 bases, with 14 bases spanning the gap. CDR3: CASSAGPMNEAFF. In DNA, the CDR3 is TGTGCCAGCAGTGCGGGGCCAATGAATGAAGCTTTCTTT.

The rearrangement links TRBV7-2 to TRBJ2-7; 8 nucleotides align to TRBD2. CDR3 length: 14 residues. In germline, CDR1 is SGHTA, CDR2 FQGNSA. The V segment lost 4 bases and the J segment 4 bases; nucleotides outside the gene matches: 6. CDR3 residues: CASSSGGGAYEQYF. The CDR3 DNA is TGTGCCAGCAGCTCCGGGGGGGGAGCTTACGAGCAGTACTTC.

The CDR3 DNA is TGCGCCAGCAGCCAAACCGGGACTAGCGGGAGGGCCGGGTACTTC. Translated: CASSQTGTSGRAGYF. The chain combines TRBV4-1 with TRBJ2-7, with 16 bases identical to TRBD2. Unmatched junction bases numbered 7, after V lost 2 bases and J lost 12 bases. CDR3 size: 15 residues. Per the germline V gene, CDR1 is MGHRA and CDR2 is YSYEKL.

The chain has TRBV28 and TRBJ1-1; D possibly corresponds to TRBD1 (5 bases). The CDR3 is made up of 14 amino acids. CDR1 is MDHEN, CDR2 SYDVKM, per germline. Between the trimmed V and J ends, which lost 2 bases and 1 base, there was a span of 8 bases. The CDR3 sequence is CASSLQGGNTEAFF. The CDR3 nucleotides are TGTGCCAGCAGTTTACAGGGAGGGAACACTGAAGCTTTCTTT.

The V and J genes are TRBV28 and TRBJ1-1, with 9 bases lining up with TRBD1. The CDR3 length is 14 residues. Germline CDR1 reads MDHEN; CDR2 reads SYDVKM. V lost 5 bases and J lost 3; bases outside the gene matches: 4. The CDR3 is CASSPQGAYTEAFF. CDR3 coding DNA: TGTGCCAGCAGTCCACAGGGGGCGTACACTGAAGCTTTCTTT.

The rearrangement links TRBV3-1 (or the pseudogene TRBV3-2) to TRBJ2-5; 10 bases agree with TRBD1. The CDR3 is made up of 16 amino acids. CDR1 is LGHDT and CDR2 is YNNKEL in the germline V gene (reference sequence). V shed 6 bases and J 4 bases; nucleotides not matched to a gene: 11. The CDR3 loop reads CASRWCRDRGRETQYF. The CDR3 DNA follows: TGTGCCAGCAGATGGTGCCGGGACAGGGGACGAGAGACCCAGTACTTC.

The V gene is TRBV4-2, the J gene TRBJ2-7, with 9 bases that match TRBD1. Losses at the gene ends were 3 bases for V and 0 bases for J; bases not matched to a gene: 9. This CDR3 region has 17 residues. Germline V CDR1 and CDR2: LGHNA, YNFKEQ. The CDR3 DNA is TGTGCCAGCAGCCACTTACCGGGACAGGGCCACTCCTACGAGCAGTACTTC. It is translated as CASSHLPGQGHSYEQYF.

This chain connects TRBV5-1 to TRBJ2-5; no firm D call. V lost 5 bases, J lost 5 bases, and 13 bases lay in between. This CDR3 comprises 13 residues. Germline V gives CDR1 SGHRS, CDR2 YFSETQ. CDR3 sequence reads: CASRRLAGETQYF. In nucleotides, the CDR3 is TGCGCCAGCAGGAGGCTCGCCGGGGAGACCCAGTACTTC.

This rearrangement joins TRBV27 to TRBJ2-7, with D perhaps TRBD1 (6 bases). V lost 3 bases and J lost 0, with 6 bases in between. From germline, CDR1 is MNHEY and CDR2 SMNVEV (reference sequence). The CDR3 is made up of 13 amino acids. The CDR3 nucleotides read TGTGCCAGCAGTTTGGACAGCTCCTACGAGCAGTACTTC. This gives the protein CASSLDSSYEQYF.

This clone appeared a single time. The chain carries TRBV6-4 and TRBJ2-7; 9 nucleotides line up with TRBD1. There are 13 residues in the CDR3. Trimming cost V 4 bases and J 6 bases; bases outside gene matches: 4. In germline, CDR1 is MRHNA, CDR2 SNTAGT. The CDR3 DNA follows: TGTGCCAGCAGTGCGGGACAGGGAGGCGAGCAGTACTTC. Its protein product is CASSAGQGGEQYF.

The gene calls are TRBV4-1 and TRBJ2-1, with TRBD2 as a possible D gene (5 bases). The germline CDR1 and CDR2 sequences are MGHRA and YSYEKL. The V end was cut by 0 bases, the J end by 9 bases, with 9 bases between. CDR3 length: 13 residues. CDR3 sequence reads: CASSQDPSGEQFF. The CDR3, as DNA: TGCGCCAGCAGCCAAGATCCCAGCGGTGAGCAGTTCTTC.

This chain connects TRBV4-3 to TRBJ2-1; 8 nucleotides line up with TRBD1. The CDR3 is 16 residues long. Trimming removed 0 bases from V and 2 bases from J; junction bases left unmatched: 3. CDR1 and CDR2 from the germline V gene are LGHNA and YSLEER. CDR3 loop: CASSQDGQGTYNEQFF. The DNA of the CDR3 is TGCGCCAGCAGCCAAGACGGACAGGGTACCTACAATGAGCAGTTCTTC.

The CDR3, as DNA: TGTGCCAGCAGCGCCCGGGACACCTCCTACGAGCAGTACTTC. Translation: CASSARDTSYEQYF. The rearrangement links TRBV9 to TRBJ2-7; tentative D call: TRBD1 (6 bases). The CDR3 covers 14 residues. CDR1 and CDR2 (germline): SGDLS, YYNGEE. Trimming stripped 3 bases from V and 0 bases from J, with 10 bases between.

The CDR3 nucleotides read TGTGCCAGCAGCTTAGCCGGGACAGGATTCAGCAATCAGCCCCAGCATTTT. Amino acid sequence: CASSLAGTGFSNQPQHF. This chain links TRBV7-9 with TRBJ1-5; 8 bases agree with TRBD1. The V and J ends lost 0 bases and 1 base, in that order; junction bases with no gene match: 5. Germline V CDR1 and CDR2: SEHNR, FQNEAQ (reference sequence). The length of the CDR3 is 17 residues.

V usage is TRBV18 and J usage is TRBJ1-4, with no clear D. Trimming pared 3 bases from V and 8 bases from J, leaving 13 bases between. This CDR3 region has 14 residues. Germline CDR1 KGHSH, CDR2 LQKENI. CDR3 bases: TGTGCCAGCTCACCGGACTCGTATGGGGAAAAACTGTTTTTT. This translates into CASSPDSYGEKLFF.

The V call is TRBV19, the J call TRBJ2-7; TRBD1 agrees at 8 bases. This CDR3 has 14 amino acids. Germline V CDR1 and CDR2: LNHDA, SQIVND (reference sequence). V lost 3 bases, J lost 5 bases, and 6 bases stayed unmatched. The CDR3 region is CASSIGAGGNEQYF. The DNA for the CDR3 is TGTGCCAGTAGTATTGGGGCAGGGGGCAACGAGCAGTACTTC.

The CDR3 nucleotides read TGTGCCAGCAGGACAGGACAGGGAAATGAAAAACTGTTTTTT. Its translation is CASRTGQGNEKLFF. The V call is TRBV6-5, the J call TRBJ1-4; 8 bases map to TRBD1. Germline lookup yields CDR1 MNHEY and CDR2 SVGAGI. The CDR3 totals 14 residues. Trimming removed 6 bases from V and 5 bases from J; junction bases left unmatched: 5.

This chain uses TRBV18 with TRBJ1-2, with 12 bases that match TRBD1. Germline V gene data show CDR1 as KGHSH and CDR2 as LQKENI. This CDR3 spans 14 amino acids. After removal of 4 bases from V and 6 bases from J, the junction contained 3 bases not matched to a gene. CDR3 sequence reads: CASSHRDRGHGYTF. DNA for the CDR3: TGTGCCAGCTCACACCGGGACAGGGGGCATGGCTACACCTTC.

The gene calls are TRBV9 and TRBJ2-5, with D unclear. V was pared by 4 bases and J by 2 bases, with 12 bases between. Germline V gene lookup returns CDR1 SGDLS and CDR2 YYNGEE. CDR3 length: 14 residues. CDR3 nucleotides: TGTGCCAGCAGCACACCTGGTCCACAAGAGACCCAGTACTTC. Encoded protein: CASSTPGPQETQYF.

The chain is built from TRBV5-1 and TRBJ2-1, with D hard to call. V was clipped by 4 bases and J by 1 base, with 15 bases between them. The CDR3 is 16 amino acids. From germline, CDR1 is SGHRS and CDR2 YFSETQ. CDR3 nucleotides: TGCGCCAGCAGCGTTCAAGTCAGCGTTTCCTACAATGAGCAGTTCTTC. Amino acid sequence: CASSVQVSVSYNEQFF.

The rearrangement joins TRBV5-8 to TRBJ2-2; D possibly corresponds to TRBD2 (5 bases). The V gene's germline CDR1 is SGHTS and CDR2 YDEGEE. There are 14 residues in the CDR3. Trimming cost V 7 bases and J 1 base, with 11 bases left between them. In DNA form, the CDR3 reads TGTGCCAGCCGGCGGGCGCGGAACACCGGGGAGCTGTTTTTT. Translated, it gives CASRRARNTGELFF.

The chain links TRBV14 to TRBJ2-7; no firm D call. The length of the CDR3 is 14 residues. V was pared by 2 bases and J by 1 base, with 9 bases between. From germline, CDR1 is SGHDN and CDR2 FVKESK. The CDR3: CASSQTPGSYEQYF. The DNA of the CDR3 is TGTGCCAGCAGCCAAACTCCAGGATCCTACGAGCAGTACTTC.